This T cell receptor (beta chain) was recovered during a study of glioma-infiltrating T cells after dendritic cell vaccination. Study observations and caveats: No direct clonality-survival link was found; a diverse polyclonal response may matter.

The germline V gene has CDR1 SNHLY and CDR2 FYNNEI. The CDR3 spans 12 residues. Trimming cost V 9 bases and J 1 base, with 9 bases left between them. Up to about 2 ug genomic DNA was used for TCRB CDR3 amplification. The repertoire was sequenced with immunoSEQ multiplex PCR; TCRdb's copy has only in-frame clones and lacks some. The table shows approximately 100,000 clones, with 75% to 85% occurring only once. Fresh-frozen tumor tissue and more than two years of survival data were available for all. This clone was recorded only once. Its antigen is as yet unknown. Sample: blood, taken before dendritic cell vaccination. The source is a human donor with glioblastoma. V is TRBV2 and J is TRBJ1-1, with D perhaps matching TRBD1 (6 bases). The CDR3 region has the DNA TGTGCCAGTACGGGACAGAACACTGAAGCTTTCTTT. Translated: CASTGQNTEAFF.